This record looks at one T cell receptor beta chain sequence and its context. CDR3 length equals 14 residues. Germline V gene data show CDR1 as MGHDK and CDR2 as SYGVNS. Trimming took 5 bases from V and 3 from J, leaving 12 bases between them. This specimen belongs to a study of blood T cell repertoires in COVID-19. Study-level background: Material from acute and convalescent COVID-19 was sourced from the United States, Italy and Spain.

Authors' processing steps: Reference gene primer amplification yielded estimated nucleated cell counts. TCRdb's table, derived via immunoSEQ multiplex PCR, lists solely in-frame clones and lacks some. V and J calls and clone size come straight from that table; D and trimming were deduced from the DNA. The repertoire holds under 550,000 clones, around 90% seen once, with 0.75% to 0.85% in the top ten. Sequencing was done on a sample of peripheral blood. The chain employs TRBV25-1 and TRBJ2-3, with D maybe TRBD2 (6 bases). This clonotype was sampled from a young man with COVID-19, enrolled during active disease. The CDR3 reads CASSRPGVTDTQYF. For the CDR3, the DNA is TGTGCCAGCAGTAGGCCGGGAGTAACAGATACGCAGTATTTT.